This TCR beta chain was sequenced for a study of tissue T cells after allogeneic stem cell transplantation. Some clones are missing from TCRdb's copy, which holds only in-frame ones; the method was immunoSEQ multiplex PCR. The table has some 25,000 clones, about 73% seen once. This clone was counted a few times. The germline V gene has CDR1 MNHEY and CDR2 SMNVEV (reference sequence). The length of the CDR3 is 16 residues. The J segment lost 2 bases and the V segment lost 8 bases, leaving 11 bases of the junction unmatched. The source material was tissue from the ileum, sampled at autopsy. The V call is TRBV27, the J call TRBJ2-7, with 11 nucleotides matching TRBD2. This clonotype was sampled from a female donor at least 60 years old with lung cancer. CDR3 residues: CASARLTSGATYEQYF. The CDR3 bases are TGTGCCAGCGCGCGTCTGACTAGCGGGGCTACCTACGAGCAGTACTTC.